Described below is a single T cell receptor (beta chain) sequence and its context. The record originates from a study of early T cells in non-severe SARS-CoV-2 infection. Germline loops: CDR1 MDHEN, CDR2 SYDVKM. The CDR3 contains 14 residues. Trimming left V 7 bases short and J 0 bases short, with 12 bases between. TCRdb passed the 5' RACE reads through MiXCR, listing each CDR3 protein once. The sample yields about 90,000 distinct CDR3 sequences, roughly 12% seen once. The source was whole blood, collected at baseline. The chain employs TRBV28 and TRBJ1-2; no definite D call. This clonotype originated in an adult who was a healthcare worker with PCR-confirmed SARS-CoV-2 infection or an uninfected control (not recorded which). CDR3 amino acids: CASKIGEANYGYTF. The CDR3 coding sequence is TGTGCCAGCAAGATCGGGGAGGCTAACTATGGCTACACCTTC.